This T cell receptor beta chain is drawn from a study of blood T cell repertoires in COVID-19. J lost 8 bases, V lost 2 bases, and 12 bases had no gene match. This CDR3 is built from 16 residues. Germline V gene data show CDR1 as MNHEY and CDR2 as SVGEGT. The protocol was immunoSEQ multiplex PCR, while the TCRdb copy is restricted to in-frame clones and leaves out a portion. The sample carries 100,000 to 150,000 clones, about 80% recorded once. This chain joins TRBV6-2 or TRBV6-3 and TRBJ1-2; TRBD1 aligns across 9 bases. This TCR derives from a woman between 45 and 60 years old with acute or convalescent COVID-19. The sequencing sample was made of peripheral blood. The CDR3 is CASSYGGQGRPGGYTF. DNA of the CDR3: TGTGCCAGCAGTTACGGGGGACAGGGAAGACCAGGAGGCTACACCTTC.